Each of the 7 T cell receptor beta chains below was sequenced from the same sample in a study of OX40 agonist ivuxolimab in advanced cancers. TCRdb's copy holds only in-frame clones and misses some; the assay was immunoSEQ multiplex PCR. The sample includes about 79,000 clones, about nine tenths of them seen just once. Sequencing was performed on CD4+ or CD8+ T cells sorted from blood, taken in a trial of the OX40 agonist ivuxolimab. The receptors shown here come from an adult with an advanced solid tumor such as melanoma, head and neck, liver or kidney cancer.

This chain uses TRBV9 with TRBJ2-1, with 10 bases aligning to TRBD2. Germline values: CDR1 SGDLS, CDR2 YYNGEE. Germline trimming cut 3 bases from V and 3 bases from J; bases unmatched to any gene: 3. The CDR3 is 15 amino acids. The CDR3, as DNA: TGTGCCAGCAGCGCCGGGACTAGCGACTACAATGAGCAGTTCTTC. The encoded protein is CASSAGTSDYNEQFF.

This clone was picked up one time. The chain recombines TRBV6-1 with TRBJ1-4; D remains ambiguous. With 1 base removed from V and 8 bases from J, the gap between germline ends came to 20 bases. Germline CDR1 reads MNHNS; CDR2 reads SASEGT. The CDR3 spans 17 residues. DNA for the CDR3: TGTGCCAGCAGTGAAGTTTTCTCTACCATCCTAGGAGAAAAACTGTTTTTT. Amino acid sequence: CASSEVFSTILGEKLFF.

Note on this clone: Different DNA sequences within this sample yield the same CDR3. For the CDR3, the DNA is TGTGCCAGCAGCCCGGGACTAGCGGCGCACAATGAGCAGTTCTTC. Residues: CASSPGLAAHNEQFF. The V gene is TRBV9, the J gene TRBJ2-1; 11 nucleotides agree with TRBD2. Germline V gives CDR1 SGDLS, CDR2 YYNGEE. This CDR3 is built from 15 residues. J was trimmed by 5 bases and V by 4 bases; bases with no gene match: 5.

The V and J genes are TRBV6-1 and TRBJ2-7; 13 bases align to TRBD2. The CDR3 loop spans 15 amino acids. Per the germline V gene, CDR1 is MNHNS and CDR2 is SASEGT. Trimming removed 6 bases from V and 1 base from J; junction bases left unmatched: 3. Written as DNA, the CDR3 is TGTGCCAGCAGGAAACTAGCGGGAGGGTCCTACGAGCAGTACTTC. This sequence encodes CASRKLAGGSYEQYF.

The rearrangement joins TRBV2 to TRBJ2-6; TRBD1 matches 8 bases. Germline V gives CDR1 SNHLY, CDR2 FYNNEI. The CDR3 has 17 residues. V lost 7 bases to trimming and J lost 0 bases; unmatched junction nucleotides: 8. The CDR3 bases are TGTGCCAGCACCCCGGGGACAGGAAACTCTGGGGCCAACGTCCTGACTTTC. Protein: CASTPGTGNSGANVLTF. The variable domain in full, completed from reference TRBV2 and TRBJ2-6, reads EPEVTQTPSHQVTQMGQEVILRCVPISNHLYFYWYRQILGQKVEFLVSFYNNEISEKSEIFDDQFSVERPDGSNFTLKIRSTKLEDSAMYFCASTPGTGNSGANVLTFGAGSRLTVL.

V is TRBV11-2 and J is TRBJ1-4; D remains ambiguous. The CDR3 runs 14 residues. Germline-derived CDR1 and CDR2 are SGHAT and FQNNGV. The germline V and J ends were trimmed by 1 base and 0 bases, with 3 bases remaining between them. The CDR3 sequence is CASSLAATNEKLFF. The CDR3 DNA sequence: TGTGCCAGCAGCTTAGCTGCAACTAATGAAAAACTGTTTTTT.

This chain uses TRBV5-1 with TRBJ2-3; 14 positions agree with TRBD2. Looked up from germline, CDR1 is SGHRS and CDR2 is YFSETQ. The CDR3 covers 17 residues. The V and J ends lost 4 bases and 4 bases, in that order; junction bases with no gene match: 8. CDR3 loop: CASSPSTSGRGADTQYF. The CDR3 region has the DNA TGCGCCAGCAGCCCTTCGACTAGCGGGAGGGGTGCAGATACGCAGTATTTT.